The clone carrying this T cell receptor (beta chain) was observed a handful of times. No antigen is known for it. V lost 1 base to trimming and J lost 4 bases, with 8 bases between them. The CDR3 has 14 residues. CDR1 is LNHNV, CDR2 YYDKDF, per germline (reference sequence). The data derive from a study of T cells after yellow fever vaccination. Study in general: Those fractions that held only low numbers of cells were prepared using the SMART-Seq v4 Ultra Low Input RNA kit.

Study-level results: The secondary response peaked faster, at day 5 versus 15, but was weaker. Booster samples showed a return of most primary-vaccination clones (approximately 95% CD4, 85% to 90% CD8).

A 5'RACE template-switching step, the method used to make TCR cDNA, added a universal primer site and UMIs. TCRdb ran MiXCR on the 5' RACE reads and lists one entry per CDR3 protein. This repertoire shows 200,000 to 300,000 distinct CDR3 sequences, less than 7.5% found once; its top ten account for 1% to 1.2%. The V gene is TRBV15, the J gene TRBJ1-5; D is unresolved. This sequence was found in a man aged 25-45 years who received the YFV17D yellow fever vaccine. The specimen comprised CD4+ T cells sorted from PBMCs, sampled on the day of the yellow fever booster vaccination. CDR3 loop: CATSRVTGNQPQHF. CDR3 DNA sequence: TGTGCCACCAGCAGAGTAACGGGAAATCAGCCCCAGCATTTT.